This T cell receptor beta chain was captured in a study of T-cell reconstitution after alpha-beta-depleted transplantation in children (dated by TCRdb to about 2016). In the study overall: The study quantitatively tracked T-cell immune reconstitution after TCRalphabeta/CD19-depleted allogeneic hematopoietic cell transplantation in children using TCR repertoire profiling.

The library came from PCR. TCRdb lists the instrument as Illumina HiSeq 2500. TCR library preparation used molecular barcoding, with unique molecular identifiers applied to normalize quantification of the TCRbeta repertoire. TCRdb trimmed public reads at Q25 via fastp, called clones via MiXCR and kept in-frame beta chains. Under each unique CDR3 protein, matching rows form one entry showing the most common genes and DNA. The sample table holds more than 200,000 distinct CDR3 sequences, of which roughly a tenth were seen once. Around 5.1% of the sample lies in the top ten. The junction shows trimming of 3 bases on V and 7 bases on J, and the gene matches do not reach 5 bases of it. CDR1 and CDR2 were assigned from the germline V gene as KGHSH and LQKENI. Counted from cysteine to phenylalanine, this CDR3 has 14 amino acids. The read is trimmed to its CDR3 DNA, 42 bases read in frame from base 1. Note on this clonotype: Its antigen specificity is not known. No per-base quality is available; no much larger clone lies one base away.

The source is a human donor who donated a stem cell graft to a child with SCID. Sample: PBMCs from the stem cell graft donor, taken from the stem cell graft. This chain is built from TRBV18 and TRBJ2-1; 8 bases in the middle match TRBD1. The base sequence is TGTGCCAGCTCACCCTCGCAGGGGGCTAATGAGCAGTTCTTC. Its protein is CASSPSQGANEQFF.